The T cell receptor beta chain described here comes from a study of T cells after yellow fever vaccination. This clonotype has ten or more counts. Using its own MiXCR run on the 5' RACE reads, TCRdb lists one record per CDR3 protein. This table has 300,000 to 350,000 distinct CDR3 sequences, 3.5% to 5% appearing once. Germline CDR1 SGHTA, CDR2 FQGNSA. Trimming at V came to 7 bases and at J to 5 bases, leaving 18 bases not matched to a gene. This CDR3 is built from 17 residues. The sample in question was PBMCs, obtained 15 days after the yellow fever booster vaccination. This chain joins TRBV7-2 and TRBJ2-3; TRBD2 aligns across 7 bases. This clonotype was sampled from a young man who received the YFV17D yellow fever vaccine. The CDR3 sequence: CASNPPPQRGFGDTQYF. CDR3 bases: TGTGCCAGCAACCCCCCCCCTCAGCGGGGCTTTGGAGATACGCAGTATTTT.